The clone carrying this TCR beta chain was seen once. Its antigen remains unidentified. The entry originates in a study of siplizumab effects on memory and regulatory T cells. Findings and caveats of the study: Solely a minor proportion of alloreactive clones could be assigned to unstimulated subsets. An assignable naive or memory phenotype was lacking in roughly 75-95% of proliferating CD4+ or CD8+ clones.

CDR1 and CDR2 from the germline V gene are LNHDA and SQIVND (reference sequence). This CDR3 is 14 amino acids long. V lost 5 bases and J 5 bases, leaving 15 bases between the germline ends. Here immunoSEQ multiplex PCR was the method, and the copy in TCRdb shows in-frame clones only, minus some. Here the sample spans approximately 100,000 clones, about 90% being singletons. This chain links TRBV19 with TRBJ2-5; the D is unclear. This clonotype was sampled from a human donor in good health. Sequencing was done on a sample of Tregs sorted from blood. The CDR3 spells CASSLTGSRETQYF. CDR3 bases: TGTGCCAGTAGTCTGACTGGTTCCCGGGAGACCCAGTACTTC.